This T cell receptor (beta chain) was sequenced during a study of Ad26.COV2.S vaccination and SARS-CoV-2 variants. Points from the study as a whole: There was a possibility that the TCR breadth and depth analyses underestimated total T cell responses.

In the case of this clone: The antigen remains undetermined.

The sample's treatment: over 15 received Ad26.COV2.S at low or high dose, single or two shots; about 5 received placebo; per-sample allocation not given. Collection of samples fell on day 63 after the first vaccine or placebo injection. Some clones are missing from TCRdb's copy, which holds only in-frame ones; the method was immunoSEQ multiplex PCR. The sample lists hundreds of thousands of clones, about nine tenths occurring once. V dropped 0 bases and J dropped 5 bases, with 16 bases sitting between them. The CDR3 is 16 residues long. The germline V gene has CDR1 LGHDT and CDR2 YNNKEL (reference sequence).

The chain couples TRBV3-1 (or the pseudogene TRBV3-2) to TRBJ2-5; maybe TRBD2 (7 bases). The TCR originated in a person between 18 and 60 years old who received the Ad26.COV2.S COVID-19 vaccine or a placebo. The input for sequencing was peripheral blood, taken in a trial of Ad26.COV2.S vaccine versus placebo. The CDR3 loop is CASSQDSPGGGETQYF. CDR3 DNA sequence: TGTGCCAGCAGCCAAGATAGTCCGGGGGGCGGGGAGACCCAGTACTTC.